The 28 T cell receptor beta chains below come from one sample, sequenced in a study of a mutant IDH1 vaccine in newly diagnosed glioma. The assay was immunoSEQ multiplex PCR, and TCRdb's table has in-frame clones only and misses some. The sample includes 45,000 to 65,000 clones, approximately 65% seen only once; the top ten take 4% to 5.5%. Stated time point: week 47, end of study. Each dose of the vaccine consisted of 300 ug of mutant IDH1 20-mer peptide, with topical imiquimod. Their specific antigens are unknown. The sequenced sample was peripheral blood mononuclear cells (PBMCs), obtained from a glioma patient whose treatment included an IDH1 peptide vaccine. The receptors here all came from a man aged 40-49 years with glioma. Some clones in this sample may be carry-over from other donors' samples.

V gene TRBV4-1 combines with J gene TRBJ1-4; no firm D call. Germline V gene sequence: CDR1 MGHRA, CDR2 YSYEKL. There are 15 residues in the CDR3. V lost 0 bases to trimming and J lost 5 bases, with 10 bases between them. The CDR3 protein is CASSQDVRSNEKLFF. DNA for the CDR3: TGCGCCAGCAGCCAAGACGTAAGGTCCAATGAAAAACTGTTTTTT.

The sample holds a few counts of this clone. The rearrangement joins TRBV6-1 to TRBJ1-3; 7 bases align to TRBD1. V lost 4 bases and J lost 6; bases outside the gene matches: 6. The CDR3 is 14 residues long. CDR1 and CDR2 (germline): MNHNS, SASEGT. The DNA for the CDR3 is TGTGCCAGCAGTGCCGGGACAGCGGTAAACACCATATATTTT. Translated, it gives CASSAGTAVNTIYF.

This clone was counted a single time. The V call is TRBV13, the J call TRBJ2-7; D is unresolved. The germline V and J ends were trimmed by 0 bases and 1 base, with 7 bases remaining between them. In germline, CDR1 is PRHDT, CDR2 FYEKMQ (reference sequence). This CDR3 spans 14 amino acids. In DNA, the CDR3 is TGTGCCAGCAGCTTAGGGGGCCCTTCCTACGAGCAGTACTTC. Translation gives CASSLGGPSYEQYF.

The chain recombines TRBV15 with TRBJ2-5; D is undetermined. The end of the DNA is better explained by TRBJ2-7, so the J call may be wrong. Looked up from germline, CDR1 is LNHNV and CDR2 is YYDKDF (reference sequence). This CDR3 contains 16 residues. CDR3 protein: CATSRDRGYSFYEQYF. Here the CDR3 DNA reads TGTGCCACCAGCAGAGATAGAGGTTACAGTTTCTACGAGCAGTACTTC.

This sequence joins TRBV15 and TRBJ2-7, with TRBD2 as a possible D gene (6 bases). The CDR3 runs 14 residues. The ends were cut back, 0 bases at V and 3 bases at J, with 9 bases in the middle. Per germline, CDR1 LNHNV and CDR2 YYDKDF (reference sequence). The CDR3 DNA is TGTGCCACCAGCAGAGATGCGGGGCTCTACGAGCAGTACTTC. This encodes CATSRDAGLYEQYF. Looking up the rest from reference TRBV15 and TRBJ2-7 gives the full variable domain: DAMVIQNPRYQVTQFGKPVTLSCSQTLNHNVMYWYQQKSSQAPKLLFHYYDKDFNNEADTPDNFQSRRPNTSFCFLDIRSPGLGDTAMYLCATSRDAGLYEQYFGPGTRLTVT.

This clone was seen a few times. The chain has TRBV9 and TRBJ1-2; D gene unclear. Trimming left V 0 bases short and J 6 bases short, with 12 bases between. Germline assignment: CDR1 SGDLS and CDR2 YYNGEE. CDR3 length: 14 amino acids. The CDR3 protein is CASSVVSGNHGYTF. The CDR3 bases are TGTGCCAGCAGCGTAGTGTCCGGGAACCATGGCTACACCTTC. Full variable domain (missing parts from reference TRBV9 and TRBJ1-2): DSGVTQTPKHLITATGQRVTLRCSPRSGDLSVYWYQQSLDQGLQFLIQYYNGEERAKGNILERFSAQQFPDLHSELNLSSLELGDSALYFCASSVVSGNHGYTFGSGTRLTVV.

The gene calls are TRBV2 and TRBJ2-1; D unresolved. The germline CDR1 and CDR2 sequences are SNHLY and FYNNEI. Trimming took off 3 bases at V and 4 bases at J, with 10 bases between the two ends. The CDR3 runs 14 residues. The CDR3 DNA reads TGTGCCAGCAGTGATAGGCACATTTACAATGAGCAGTTCTTC. It is translated as CASSDRHIYNEQFF. The entire variable domain, with the rest obtained from reference TRBV2 and TRBJ2-1, is as follows: EPEVTQTPSHQVTQMGQEVILRCVPISNHLYFYWYRQILGQKVEFLVSFYNNEISEKSEIFDDQFSVERPDGSNFTLKIRSTKLEDSAMYFCASSDRHIYNEQFFGPGTRLTVL.

V usage is TRBV7-5 and J usage is TRBJ1-1. TRBV7-5 constitutes a pseudogene. This CDR3 has 17 residues. The CDR3 coding sequence is TGTGTCAGAAGCTTAGGCGTGCGGGGTATCATGAACACTGAAGCTTTCTTT. Encoded protein: CVRSLGVRGIMNTEAFF.

The chain uses TRBV7-2 and TRBJ2-5; TRBD2 aligns across 10 bases. CDR1 SGHTA and CDR2 FQGNSA come from the germline V gene. Germline trimming cut 2 bases from V and 9 bases from J; bases unmatched to any gene: 15. The CDR3 length is 17 residues. In nucleotides, the CDR3 is TGTGCCAGCAGCTTATTTCTTCTAGCGGGGGCCGGGGAGGCCCAGTACTTC. Amino acid sequence: CASSLFLLAGAGEAQYF.

The V gene is TRBV4-1, the J gene TRBJ1-1; D might be TRBD1 (6 bases). The CDR3 has 16 residues. Trimming stripped 5 bases from V and 2 bases from J, with 18 bases between. Germline CDR1 MGHRA, CDR2 YSYEKL. For the CDR3, the DNA is TGCGCCAGCAGCATGGGGGCAGGGGAGGGTAACACTGAAGCTTTCTTT. This sequence encodes CASSMGAGEGNTEAFF.

The rearrangement uses TRBV6-6 and TRBJ1-5; 7 bases match TRBD1. Germline V CDR1 and CDR2: MNHNY, SVGAGI (reference sequence). V lost 5 bases, J lost 5 bases, and 3 bases stayed unmatched. This CDR3 region has 13 residues. CDR3 protein: CASSQDRDQPQHF. Written as DNA, the CDR3 is TGTGCCAGCAGTCAAGACAGGGATCAGCCCCAGCATTTT.

This chain uses TRBV7-2 with TRBJ2-2; TRBD2 matches 7 bases. Germline V lookup: CDR1 SGHTA, CDR2 FQGNSA. CDR3 length: 16 amino acids. With 1 base clipped from V and 5 bases from J, the junction kept 7 bases outside the gene matches. CDR3 region: CASSLGGTGGTGELFF. CDR3 nucleotide sequence: TGTGCCAGCAGCTTAGGGGGGACCGGGGGGACCGGGGAGCTGTTTTTT.

V is TRBV7-2 and J is TRBJ1-5; the D is unclear. Germline V gives CDR1 SGHTA, CDR2 FQGNSA. The CDR3 sequence is 11 residues long. V shed 1 base and J shed 7 bases, with 2 bases lying between them. This chain's CDR3 is CASSLGQPQHF. The CDR3 DNA follows: TGTGCCAGCAGCTTAGGGCAGCCCCAGCATTTT.

The chain carries TRBV7-8 and TRBJ2-3; either TRBD1 or TRBD2 may supply D (6 bases each). Germline V CDR1 and CDR2: SGHVS, FQNEAQ. The CDR3 spans 15 residues. Trimming took 1 base from V and 0 from J, leaving 8 bases between them. This chain's CDR3 is CASSLGGASTDTQYF. The DNA of the CDR3 is TGTGCCAGCAGCTTAGGGGGGGCGAGCACAGATACGCAGTATTTT.

CDR3 region: CASSTQTGRYGYTF. CDR3 DNA sequence: TGTGCCAGTAGTACCCAGACAGGGCGCTATGGCTACACCTTC. V usage is TRBV19 and J usage is TRBJ1-2, with 7 nucleotides matching TRBD1. This CDR3 is built from 14 residues. Germline-derived CDR1 and CDR2 are LNHDA and SQIVND (reference sequence). J gave up 4 bases and V 4 bases, and 6 bases lay outside the gene matches. The whole variable domain, filled in from reference TRBV19 and TRBJ1-2, reads DGGITQSPKYLFRKEGQNVTLSCEQNLNHDAMYWYRQDPGQGLRLIYYSQIVNDFQKGDIAEGYSVSREKKESFPLTVTSAQKNPTAFYLCASSTQTGRYGYTFGSGTRLTVV.

This chain connects TRBV5-4 to TRBJ1-5; no firm D call. The CDR3 length is 14 residues. Per germline, CDR1 SGHNT and CDR2 YYREEE (reference sequence). Trimming took off 0 bases at V and 4 bases at J, with 8 bases between the two ends. The CDR3 bases are TGTGCCAGCAGCTTGGCCGGGGTGAATCAGCCCCAGCATTTT. This sequence encodes CASSLAGVNQPQHF.

The rearrangement uses TRBV10-2 and TRBJ2-7, with 7 nucleotides matching TRBD1. The CDR3 totals 12 residues. The ends lost 7 bases at V and 6 bases at J; junction bases unmatched: 6. Germline CDR1 is WSHSY and CDR2 is SAAADI. The CDR3 here is CASNPAGGEQYF. The DNA of the CDR3 is TGCGCCAGCAACCCGGCAGGGGGCGAGCAGTACTTC.

The chain employs TRBV5-6 and TRBJ1-1; D is uncertain. The germline gives CDR1 SGHDT, CDR2 YYEEEE. Trimming pared 1 base from V and 0 bases from J, leaving 13 bases between. The CDR3 is 16 residues long. In nucleotides, the CDR3 is TGTGCCAGCAGCTTGCATCTCGAGGGAGTGAACACTGAAGCTTTCTTT. It is translated as CASSLHLEGVNTEAFF.

This chain connects TRBV5-1 to TRBJ2-5; 11 bases are a match to TRBD2. Germline CDR1 SGHRS, CDR2 YFSETQ. J was trimmed by 3 bases and V by 4 bases; bases with no gene match: 8. The CDR3 is 16 residues long. The CDR3 coding sequence is TGCGCCAGCAGCGCCGCCCCACTAGCGGGGGAAGAGACCCAGTACTTC. As protein: CASSAAPLAGEETQYF.

The chain carries TRBV19 and TRBJ1-2; D unresolved. In germline, CDR1 is LNHDA, CDR2 SQIVND (reference sequence). V dropped 5 bases and J dropped 4 bases, with 14 bases sitting between them. There are 14 residues in the CDR3. CDR3 DNA: TGTGCCAGTAGTCTCCAGGACGGATTCTATGGCTACACCTTC. The encoded protein is CASSLQDGFYGYTF. The entire variable domain, with the rest obtained from reference TRBV19 and TRBJ1-2, is as follows: DGGITQSPKYLFRKEGQNVTLSCEQNLNHDAMYWYRQDPGQGLRLIYYSQIVNDFQKGDIAEGYSVSREKKESFPLTVTSAQKNPTAFYLCASSLQDGFYGYTFGSGTRLTVV.

J is TRBJ1-1 and V is TRBV5-1; D remains ambiguous. Germline V gene lookup returns CDR1 SGHRS and CDR2 YFSETQ. The CDR3 contains 14 residues. The ends were cut back, 4 bases at V and 0 bases at J, with 10 bases in the middle. The CDR3 nucleotides read TGCGCCAGCAGCAGAAACAGCGTGAACACTGAAGCTTTCTTT. Translating it yields CASSRNSVNTEAFF.

The gene calls are TRBV6-6 and TRBJ2-5; TRBD1 or TRBD2 may be the D gene (5 bases each). V shed 1 base and J shed 2 bases, with 5 bases lying between them. The CDR3 spans 13 residues. CDR1 is MNHNY and CDR2 is SVGAGI in the germline V gene (reference sequence). The CDR3 nucleotides are TGTGCCAGCAGTTACTGGGGGCAAGAGACCCAGTACTTC. It codes for CASSYWGQETQYF.

V usage is TRBV5-4 and J usage is TRBJ2-3, with 8 positions matching TRBD2. This CDR3 is built from 14 residues. CDR1 SGHNT and CDR2 YYREEE come from the germline V gene (reference sequence). V shed 5 bases and J 1 base; nucleotides not matched to a gene: 3. The DNA for the CDR3 is TGTGCCAGCAGTTCAGCGGGGGGCACAGATACGCAGTATTTT. It specifies CASSSAGGTDTQYF.

This clone was observed a few times. The V call is TRBV7-9, the J call TRBJ2-3; D call uncertain. V gave up 2 bases and J gave up 6 bases, with 12 bases separating them. Germline lookup yields CDR1 SEHNR and CDR2 FQNEAQ (reference sequence). The CDR3 contains 14 residues. This CDR3 is CASSLRLGTDTQYF. CDR3 sequence (DNA): TGTGCCAGCAGCTTAAGGCTAGGAACGGATACGCAGTATTTT.

The gene calls are TRBV18 and TRBJ1-1; D is unresolved. V was pared by 0 bases and J by 2 bases, with 10 bases between. The CDR3 runs to 15 residues. Germline CDR1 KGHSH, CDR2 LQKENI. The CDR3 DNA follows: TGTGCCAGCTCACCACCGGGTGGCGGTAACACTGAAGCTTTCTTT. Protein product: CASSPPGGGNTEAFF.

This clone was recorded a few times. The chain combines TRBV19 with TRBJ2-7; D is possibly TRBD1 (7 bases). V was pared by 3 bases and J by 1 base, with 19 bases between. The CDR3 runs 17 residues. Per the germline V gene, CDR1 is LNHDA and CDR2 is SQIVND (reference sequence). CDR3 sequence (DNA): TGTGCCAGTAGTATGTACGGGGGAGGACAGGCTTCCTACGAGCAGTACTTC. Protein: CASSMYGGGQASYEQYF.

The V and J genes are TRBV21-1 and TRBJ1-6; the D call in the table, TRBD1, was not verified against the DNA. TRBV21-1 is a listed pseudogene. The CDR3 spans 12 residues. The CDR3 coding sequence is TGTGCTTTTAACAGGGTAAATTCACCCCTCCACTTT. The encoded protein is CAFNRVNSPLHF.

This clone was observed a handful of times. The chain combines TRBV30 with TRBJ1-4, with 8 bases identical to TRBD1. CDR1 GTSNPN and CDR2 SVGIG come from the germline V gene (reference sequence). CDR3 length equals 15 residues. V was pared by 0 bases and J by 6 bases, with 6 bases of the junction left unmatched. This CDR3 is CAWSVGQAGDEKLFF. The CDR3 DNA follows: TGTGCCTGGAGTGTGGGACAGGCGGGGGATGAAAAACTGTTTTTT. Full variable domain (outside the CDR3, taken from reference TRBV30 and TRBJ1-4): SQTIHQWPATLVQPVGSPLSLECTVEGTSNPNLYWYRQAAGRGLQLLFYSVGIGQISSEVPQNLSASRPQDRQFILSSKKLLLSDSGFYLCAWSVGQAGDEKLFFGSGTQLSVL.